The source of this T cell receptor (beta chain) is a study of beta chain features in type 1 diabetes. CDR3 length: 15 residues. Trimming cost V 5 bases and J 4 bases, with 14 bases left between them. The V gene's germline CDR1 is MDHEN and CDR2 SYDVKM. As every portion of the isolated RNA was reverse transcribed, the sequencing read expressed TCRB transcripts. Measured with immunoSEQ multiplex PCR; TCRdb has only the in-frame clones, and not every one. The profile shows approximately 380,000 clones, about 14% of them singletons. Sequences were obtained from naive CD4+ T cells from blood. The rearrangement uses TRBV28 and TRBJ1-4; weak D call: TRBD1 (5 bases). The TCR originated in a woman under 30 in good health. The CDR3 spells CASSGADSLNEKLFF. In DNA form, the CDR3 reads TGTGCCAGCAGTGGGGCCGACAGCCTTAATGAAAAACTGTTTTTT. The full variable domain, in which reference TRBV28 and TRBJ1-4 provide the parts outside the CDR3, is DVKVTQSSRYLVKRTGEKVFLECVQDMDHENMFWYRQDPGLGLRLIYFSYDVKMKEKGDIPEGYSVSREKKERFSLILESASTNQTSMYLCASSGADSLNEKLFFGSGTQLSVL.